This T cell receptor beta chain was profiled in a study of human T cells and chemical hapten exposure. Background on the study: The study sensitized with 2% DPC on a roughly 2 cm by roughly 2 cm patch of upper inner arm skin. Upper-back patch tests with 0.01% DPC were read at 6 days.

Library construction involved attaching unique molecular identifiers to individual cDNA molecules, which allowed quantitative, reproducible TCR counting. TCRdb reprocessed the RACE reads via MiXCR and lists one record per CDR3 protein. The sample yields tens of thousands of distinct CDR3 sequences, around 7.8% seen once. Regarding time point: patch test 1, 2 weeks after DPC sensitization. Treatment: therapeutic diphenylcyclopropenone sensitization with weekly scalp DPC. Patches went on only after blood had been drawn each time. The material was whole blood, obtained in connection with sensitization to the hapten diphenylcyclopropenone (DPC). This TCR derives from a woman aged 25 to 39 with alopecia areata. Some clones in this sample may be carry-over from other donors' samples.

For the CDR3, the DNA is TGTGCCAGCAGCTTAAATCAATTGGGGAATGGCAATCAGCCCCAGCATTTT. Residues: CASSLNQLGNGNQPQHF. This sequence joins TRBV7-2 and TRBJ1-5; D not certain. Trimming took 2 bases from V and 2 from J, leaving 16 bases between them. The germline gives CDR1 SGHTA, CDR2 FQGNSA. The length of the CDR3 is 17 residues.